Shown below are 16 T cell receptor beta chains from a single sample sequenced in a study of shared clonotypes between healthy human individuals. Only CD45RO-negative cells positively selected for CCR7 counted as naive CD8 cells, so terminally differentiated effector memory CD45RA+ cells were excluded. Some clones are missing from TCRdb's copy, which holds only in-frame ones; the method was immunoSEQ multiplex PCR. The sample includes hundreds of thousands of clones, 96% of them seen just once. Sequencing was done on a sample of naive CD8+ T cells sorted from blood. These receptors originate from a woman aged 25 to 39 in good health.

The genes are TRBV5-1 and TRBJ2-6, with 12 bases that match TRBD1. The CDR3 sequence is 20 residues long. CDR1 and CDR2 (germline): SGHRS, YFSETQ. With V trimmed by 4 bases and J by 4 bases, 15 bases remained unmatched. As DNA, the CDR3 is TGCGCCAGCAGCGTCCCCGGGACAGGGGGCTCCCCTCCCGGGGCCAACGTCCTGACTTTC. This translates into CASSVPGTGGSPPGANVLTF.

In nucleotides, the CDR3 is TGTGCCAGCAGCGTAGAGGGACTACCGTACAATGAGCAGTTCTTC. Protein sequence: CASSVEGLPYNEQFF. The V call is TRBV9, the J call TRBJ2-1; TRBD2 matches 7 bases. Germline assignment: CDR1 SGDLS and CDR2 YYNGEE. The CDR3 is made up of 15 amino acids. Unmatched junction bases numbered 4, after V lost 0 bases and J lost 4 bases.

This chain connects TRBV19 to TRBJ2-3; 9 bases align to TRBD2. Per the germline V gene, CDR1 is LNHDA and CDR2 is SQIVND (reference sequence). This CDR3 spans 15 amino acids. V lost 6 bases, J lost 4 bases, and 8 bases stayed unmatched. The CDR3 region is CASSGLAGVADTQYF. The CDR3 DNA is TGTGCCAGTAGCGGCTTAGCGGGAGTAGCAGATACGCAGTATTTT.

CDR3 in DNA: TGTGCCAGCAGCTTGGACCTAGCGGCCTACAATGAGCAGTTCTTC. Protein product: CASSLDLAAYNEQFF. This chain links TRBV7-6 with TRBJ2-1; 7 nucleotides agree with TRBD2. The CDR3 runs 15 residues. V was pared by 3 bases and J by 2 bases, with 4 bases of the junction left unmatched. Germline assignment: CDR1 SGHVS and CDR2 FNYEAQ.

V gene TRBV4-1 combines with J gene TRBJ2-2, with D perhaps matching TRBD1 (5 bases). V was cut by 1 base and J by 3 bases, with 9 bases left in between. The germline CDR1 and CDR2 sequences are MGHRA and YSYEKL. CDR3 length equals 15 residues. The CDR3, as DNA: TGCGCCAGCAGCCAAGTAGTCAGGGACACCGGGGAGCTGTTTTTT. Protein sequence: CASSQVVRDTGELFF.

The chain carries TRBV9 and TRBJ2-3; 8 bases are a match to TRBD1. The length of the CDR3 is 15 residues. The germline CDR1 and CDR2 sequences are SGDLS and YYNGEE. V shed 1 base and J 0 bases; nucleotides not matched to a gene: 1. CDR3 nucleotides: TGTGCCAGCAGCGTACAGGGGGCGAGCACAGATACGCAGTATTTT. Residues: CASSVQGASTDTQYF. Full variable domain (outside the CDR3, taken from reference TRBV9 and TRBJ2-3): DSGVTQTPKHLITATGQRVTLRCSPRSGDLSVYWYQQSLDQGLQFLIQYYNGEERAKGNILERFSAQQFPDLHSELNLSSLELGDSALYFCASSVQGASTDTQYFGPGTRLTVL.

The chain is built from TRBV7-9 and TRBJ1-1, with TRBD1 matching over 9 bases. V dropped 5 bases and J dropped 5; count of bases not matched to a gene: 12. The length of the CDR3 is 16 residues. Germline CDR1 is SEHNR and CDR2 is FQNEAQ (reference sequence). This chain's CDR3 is CASSPTGQGIGTEAFF. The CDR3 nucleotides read TGTGCCAGCAGCCCAACGGGACAGGGTATTGGGACTGAAGCTTTCTTT.

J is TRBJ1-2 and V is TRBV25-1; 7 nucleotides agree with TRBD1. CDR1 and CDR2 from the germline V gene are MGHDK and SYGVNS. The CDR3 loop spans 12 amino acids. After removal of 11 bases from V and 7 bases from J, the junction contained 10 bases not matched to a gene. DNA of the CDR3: TGTGCCTCGGCCGCAGGGGGGAGTGGCTACACCTTC. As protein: CASAAGGSGYTF.

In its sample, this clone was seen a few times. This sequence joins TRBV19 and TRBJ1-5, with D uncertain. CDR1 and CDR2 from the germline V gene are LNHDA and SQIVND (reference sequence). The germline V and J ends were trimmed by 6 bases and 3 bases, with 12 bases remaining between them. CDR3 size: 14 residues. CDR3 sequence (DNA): TGTGCCAGTAGCCCTGGGCCGCCCAATCAGCCCCAGCATTTT. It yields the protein CASSPGPPNQPQHF.

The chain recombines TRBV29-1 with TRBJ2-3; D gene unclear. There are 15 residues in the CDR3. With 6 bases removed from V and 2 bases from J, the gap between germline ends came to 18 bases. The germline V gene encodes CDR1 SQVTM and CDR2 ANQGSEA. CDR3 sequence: CSVPPSVSFTDTQYF. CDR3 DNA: TGCAGCGTCCCCCCCAGCGTATCTTTCACAGATACGCAGTATTTT.

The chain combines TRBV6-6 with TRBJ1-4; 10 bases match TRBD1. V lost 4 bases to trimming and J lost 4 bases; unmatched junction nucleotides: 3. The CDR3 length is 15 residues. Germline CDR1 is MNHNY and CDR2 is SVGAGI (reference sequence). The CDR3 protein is CASSLWTGGNEKLFF. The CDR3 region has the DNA TGTGCCAGCAGTTTATGGACAGGGGGTAATGAAAAACTGTTTTTT.

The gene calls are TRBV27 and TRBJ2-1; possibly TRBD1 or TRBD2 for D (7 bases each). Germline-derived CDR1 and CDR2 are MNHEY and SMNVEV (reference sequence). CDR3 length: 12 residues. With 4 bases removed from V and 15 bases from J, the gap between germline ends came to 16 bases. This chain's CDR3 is CASSSPRGGMFF. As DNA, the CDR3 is TGTGCCAGCAGTTCCCCCAGGGGGGGGATGTTCTTC.

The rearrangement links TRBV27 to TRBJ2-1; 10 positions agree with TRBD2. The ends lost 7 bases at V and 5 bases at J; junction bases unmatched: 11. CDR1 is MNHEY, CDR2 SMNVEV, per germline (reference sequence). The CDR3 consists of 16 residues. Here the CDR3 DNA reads TGTGCCAGCACCCCCGGGACTAGCGTCGGGAACAATGAGCAGTTCTTC. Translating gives CASTPGTSVGNNEQFF.

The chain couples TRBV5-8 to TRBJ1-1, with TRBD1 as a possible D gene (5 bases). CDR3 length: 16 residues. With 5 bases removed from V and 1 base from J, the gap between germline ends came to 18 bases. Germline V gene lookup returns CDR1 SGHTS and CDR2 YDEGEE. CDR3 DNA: TGTGCCAGCAGGGGAGCGGGGCGCGGAGGGAACACTGAAGCTTTCTTT. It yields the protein CASRGAGRGGNTEAFF.

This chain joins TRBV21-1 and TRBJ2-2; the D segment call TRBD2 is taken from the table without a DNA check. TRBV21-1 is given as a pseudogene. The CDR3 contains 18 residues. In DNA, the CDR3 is TGTGCCAGCAGCAAAGGACTAGCGACCCAGCATGACACCGGGGAGCTGTTTTTT. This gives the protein CASSKGLATQHDTGELFF.

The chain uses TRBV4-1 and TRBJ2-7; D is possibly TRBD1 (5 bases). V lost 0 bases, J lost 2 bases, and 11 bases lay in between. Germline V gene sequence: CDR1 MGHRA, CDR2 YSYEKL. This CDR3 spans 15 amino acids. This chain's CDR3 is CASSQEFDSTYEQYF. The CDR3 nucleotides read TGCGCCAGCAGCCAAGAATTCGACAGCACCTACGAGCAGTACTTC.